This TCR beta chain was recovered during a study of OX40 agonist ivuxolimab in advanced cancers. Turning to the study itself: Anti-PD-1, anti-PD-L1 or anti-CTLA-4 therapy given earlier was allowed, and around 40% had some. Study-wide results and caveats: It was not determined which antigens were specifically recognized by the peripheral T cells that had undergone clonal expansion.

Some clones are missing from TCRdb's copy, which holds only in-frame ones; the method was immunoSEQ multiplex PCR. The data contain 35,000 to 45,000 clones, just over 85% of them singletons. Notes on this clone: Its antigen is unknown.

The CDR3 covers 16 residues. Germline V gives CDR1 MNHEY, CDR2 SMNVEV (reference sequence). The V and J ends lost 5 bases and 0 bases, in that order; junction bases with no gene match: 9. The sequence was collected from an adult with an advanced solid tumor such as melanoma, head and neck, liver or kidney cancer. The chain uses TRBV27 and TRBJ2-7, with 8 nucleotides matching TRBD1. This specimen consisted of CD4+ or CD8+ T cells sorted from blood, obtained in a trial of the OX40 agonist ivuxolimab. The CDR3 DNA follows: TGTGCCAGCAGTACCGCCCGGACAGGGTACTCCTACGAGCAGTACTTC. It yields the protein CASSTARTGYSYEQYF.